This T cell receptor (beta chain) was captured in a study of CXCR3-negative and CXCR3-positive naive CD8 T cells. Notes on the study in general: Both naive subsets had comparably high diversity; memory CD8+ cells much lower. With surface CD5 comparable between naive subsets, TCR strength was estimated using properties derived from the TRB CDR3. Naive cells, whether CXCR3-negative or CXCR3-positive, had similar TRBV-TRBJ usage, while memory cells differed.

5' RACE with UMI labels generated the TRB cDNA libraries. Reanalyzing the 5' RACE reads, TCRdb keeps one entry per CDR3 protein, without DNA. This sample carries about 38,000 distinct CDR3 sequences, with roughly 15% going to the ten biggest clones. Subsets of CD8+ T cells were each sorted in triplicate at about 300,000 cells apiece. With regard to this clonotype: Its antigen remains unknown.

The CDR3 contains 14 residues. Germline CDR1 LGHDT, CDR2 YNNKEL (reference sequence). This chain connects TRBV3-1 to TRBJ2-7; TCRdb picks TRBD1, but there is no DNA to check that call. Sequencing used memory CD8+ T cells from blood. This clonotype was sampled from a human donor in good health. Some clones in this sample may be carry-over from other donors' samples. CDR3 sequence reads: CASSQDWTTYEQYF.